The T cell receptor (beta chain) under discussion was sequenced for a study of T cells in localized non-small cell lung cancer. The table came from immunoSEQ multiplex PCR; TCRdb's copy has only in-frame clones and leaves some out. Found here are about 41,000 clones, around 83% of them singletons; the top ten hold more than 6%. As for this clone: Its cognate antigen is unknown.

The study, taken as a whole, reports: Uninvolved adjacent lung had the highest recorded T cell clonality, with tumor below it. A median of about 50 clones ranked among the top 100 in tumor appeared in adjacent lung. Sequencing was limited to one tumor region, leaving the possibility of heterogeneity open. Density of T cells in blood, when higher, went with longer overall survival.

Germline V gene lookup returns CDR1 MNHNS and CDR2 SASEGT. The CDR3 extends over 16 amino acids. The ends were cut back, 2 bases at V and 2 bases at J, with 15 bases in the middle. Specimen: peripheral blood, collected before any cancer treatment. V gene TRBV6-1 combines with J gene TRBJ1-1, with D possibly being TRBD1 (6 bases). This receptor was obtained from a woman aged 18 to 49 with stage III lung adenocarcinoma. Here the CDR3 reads CASSEPLRGHNTEAFF. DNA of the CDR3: TGTGCCAGCAGTGAACCGCTCAGGGGCCATAACACTGAAGCTTTCTTT.